This TCR beta chain was found in a study of T cell repertoires in cytomegalovirus infection (dated by TCRdb to the late 2010s). About the study as a whole: The peptide stimulations were aimed at well-studied HLA-B-restricted epitopes as well as recently identified HLA-C-restricted CMV epitopes, whose presentation resists viral immunomodulation. Donor HLA type was relevant to the analysis, as public TCR beta signatures indicated carriage of CMV infection together with the matching HLA type.

This clonotype occurred a few times. The target of this receptor is not known. There are no base qualities to consult, and no much larger clone falls within one base. The germline V gene sets CDR1 to ENHRY and CDR2 to SYGVKD. Taken from cysteine to phenylalanine, the CDR3 has 13 residues. CDR3 DNA is the only sequence kept; it has 39 bases, read in frame from the first base. V and J are truncated by 0 bases and 6 bases respectively, leaving an intervening sequence of 8 bases. The sample's treatment or condition label, in plain terms: in vitro stimulation with specific CMV peptide epitopes to enrich CMV-specific T cells. The listed sequencing device is Illumina HiSeq 1500. In TCRdb, the public reads were trimmed at Q25 with fastp and aligned with MiXCR, with productive beta chains retained. For every CDR3 protein sequence, its rows merge into one entry that carries the most common genes and DNA. The sample data list roughly 730,000 distinct CDR3 sequences, and roughly 30% of these were observed just once. The top ten constitute over 15% of the sample.

The paper's findings and limits, for the study overall: The ex vivo response was dominated by HLA-C-restricted CMV-specific TCR beta clonotypes, which also provided the single most frequent clonotype in two of eight donors. In both this cohort and an independent approximately 370-donor cohort, the cumulative frequency of public TCR beta family members distinguished carriers of CMV infection plus the relevant HLA type.

The sequenced sample was cultured PBMCs, obtained from culture after CMV antigen stimulation. The rearrangement combines TRBV10-3 with TRBJ1-1, with no confident D gene call. This sequence originates from a human donor in good health (CMV status not recorded). Some clones in this sample may be carry-over from other donors' samples. The DNA sequence is given as TGTGCCATCAGTGAGTCTGGCCGGCCTGAAGCTTTCTTT. It is translated as CAISESGRPEAFF.